The rows below give T cell receptor beta chains drawn from one sample of a study of T cells after yellow fever vaccination. TCRdb recomputed calls from the 5' RACE reads with MiXCR, one row per CDR3 protein. This sample has under 250,000 distinct CDR3 sequences, with 3.2% found just once. The sample was CD4+ T cells sorted from PBMCs, taken 10 days after the yellow fever booster vaccination. Source of these receptors: a man between 18 and 29 years old who received the YFV17D yellow fever vaccine. Each CDR3 is given with its conserved first and last residue. The D gene is left open where the match is weak. Size tells how often a clone was seen (once, few, many) or the class of an expanded clone, and some rows leave it out.

V	length	D	size	J	DNA	CDR3
TRBV18	14	.	many	TRBJ1-6	TGTGCCAGCTCACCGGAGACAGGAAATTCACCCCTCCACTTT	CASSPETGNSPLHF
TRBV7-9	16	.	many	TRBJ1-4	TGTGCCAGCAGCTTAGGAAGGAGGGCAACTAATGAAAAACTGTTTTTT	CASSLGRRATNEKLFF
TRBV7-2	18	.	many	TRBJ1-3	TGTGCCAGCAGCTTAGTACCCCCTTCGGGCATCTCTGGAAACACCATATATTTT	CASSLVPPSGISGNTIYF
TRBV27	13	.	.	TRBJ1-1	TGTGCCAGCATCGACACAGGGAACACTGAAGCTTTCTTT	CASIDTGNTEAFF
TRBV7-2	15	TRBD2	few	TRBJ2-5	TGTGCCAGCAGCCCTCCGGGGAGGGCGCGAGAGACCCAGTACTTC	CASSPPGRARETQYF
TRBV15	13	.	many	TRBJ1-1	TGTGCCACCAGCAGAGATCTGAGCACTGAAGCTTTCTTT	CATSRDLSTEAFF
TRBV18	15	.	many	TRBJ2-5	TGTGCCAGCTCACCACCGATGGGAGGCGGTGAGACCCAGTACTTC	CASSPPMGGGETQYF
TRBV29-1	14	.	.	TRBJ2-5	TGCAGCGTTGCCGGGACAATTATGGGAGAGACCCAGTACTTC	CSVAGTIMGETQYF
TRBV12-5	12	.	.	TRBJ2-3	TGTGCTAGTGGGTCCAGCACAGATACGCAGTATTTT	CASGSSTDTQYF
TRBV7-9	14	.	few	TRBJ2-3	TGTGCCAGCAGCTTTAGGGCCATAAAAGATACGCAGTATTTT	CASSFRAIKDTQYF
TRBV4-2	14	.	many	TRBJ2-4	TGTGCCAGCAGCACTCGGGACGGGGAAAACATTCAGTACTTC	CASSTRDGENIQYF
TRBV27	18	.	many	TRBJ1-6	TGTGCCAGCAGCCCGCGGTCCCCTCCTGGGCTTTATAATTCACCCCTCCACTTT	CASSPRSPPGLYNSPLHF
TRBV5-1	14	TRBD1	few	TRBJ1-2	TGCGCCAGCAGCACCCGACAGGGGGGGGGAGGCTACACCTTC	CASSTRQGGGGYTF
TRBV3-1	13	TRBD1	.	TRBJ2-7	TGTGCCAGCAGCACTCAGGGGGCTGGGGAGCAGTACTTC	CASSTQGAGEQYF
TRBV24-1	17	TRBD2	.	TRBJ2-1	TGTGCCACCAGTGGCGCGGGGGTCGACAGCTCCTACAATGAGCAGTTCTTC	CATSGAGVDSSYNEQFF
TRBV7-8	15	TRBD1	.	TRBJ1-3	TGTGCCAGCAGCTCTGAGGACAGGGGGGGAAACACCATATATTTT	CASSSEDRGGNTIYF
TRBV7-8	15	.	many	TRBJ2-3	TGTGCCAGCAGCTTCCCTGGACTCCTAGAAGATACGCAGTATTTT	CASSFPGLLEDTQYF
TRBV6-1	15	TRBD1	few	TRBJ2-3	TGTGCCAGCAGTGACCGGGACAGGGATACAGATACGCAGTATTTT	CASSDRDRDTDTQYF
TRBV7-9	16	TRBD1	many	TRBJ1-4	TGTGCCAGCAGCCCAGGGACAGGGTTCGAGGGGGAAAAACTGTTTTTT	CASSPGTGFEGEKLFF
TRBV1	13	.	many	TRBJ1-5	TGCACCAGTGCTAGGGCTTGGAGGGAGCATCAGCATTTT	CTSARAWREHQHF
TRBV9	12	.	many	TRBJ1-5	TGTGCCCTAACCCGGACAAATCAGCCCCAGCATTTT	CALTRTNQPQHF
TRBV12-5	16	.	.	TRBJ2-6	TGTGCTAGTGGTTTGTCAGGGGCGGGCGGGGCCAACGTCCTGACTTTC	CASGLSGAGGANVLTF
TRBV19	16	.	many	TRBJ1-6	TGTGCCAGTAGTCCTGAAGGCTGGGGTTTTAATTCACCCCTCCACTTT	CASSPEGWGFNSPLHF
TRBV5-6	12	.	few	TRBJ1-2	TGTGCCAGCAGCTTGTTCAGCGGTGGCTACACCTTC	CASSLFSGGYTF
TRBV6-2/TRBV6-3	15	TRBD2	many	TRBJ2-3	TGTGCCAGCCCTAGGACTAGCGGGGGCCCAGATACGCAGTATTTT	CASPRTSGGPDTQYF
TRBV5-1	14	TRBD1	few	TRBJ1-5	TGCGCCAGCAGCTTGGTCGACAGGGCTCACCCCCAGCATTTT	CASSLVDRAHPQHF